This entry concerns a single T cell receptor (beta chain). Only one base separates this from a far larger clonotype, so it likely reflects a read error. These data originate in a study of prognosis after radiotherapy for stage I lung cancer. Study overall: There were 15 or so patients with newly diagnosed primary stage I lung tumors and a handful of patients with oligometastatic NSCLC after surgical resection of the primary tumor. A median of roughly 7 months after radiotherapy, distant metastases were seen in a handful of patients, while no significant progression was shown by 15.

Genomic DNA was the source, and TCR beta CDR3 was amplified from it by two-round multiplex PCR. First-round PCR amplification was performed with primers specific to each TRBV and TRBJ gene. MiXCR, run by TCRdb on the multiplex PCR reads, gives a single entry per CDR3 protein. The table has 13,000 to 15,000 distinct CDR3 sequences, roughly 50% seen once. The CDR3 loop spans 22 amino acids. In germline, CDR1 is MNHGY, CDR2 SVAAGI. The sample was PBMCs, taken before or after stereotactic body radiation therapy (not recorded which). The V gene is TRBV6-9, the J gene TRBJ1-6; no clear D gene. This clonotype was sampled from a donor aged 50 or older with non-small cell lung cancer. This chain's CDR3 is CASSYRPRFSPGSRSYNSPLQF. In DNA, the CDR3 is TGTGCCAGCAGTTACAGGCCCAGGTTTAGTCCCGGTTCGCGGTCTTATAATTCACCCCTCCAATTT.